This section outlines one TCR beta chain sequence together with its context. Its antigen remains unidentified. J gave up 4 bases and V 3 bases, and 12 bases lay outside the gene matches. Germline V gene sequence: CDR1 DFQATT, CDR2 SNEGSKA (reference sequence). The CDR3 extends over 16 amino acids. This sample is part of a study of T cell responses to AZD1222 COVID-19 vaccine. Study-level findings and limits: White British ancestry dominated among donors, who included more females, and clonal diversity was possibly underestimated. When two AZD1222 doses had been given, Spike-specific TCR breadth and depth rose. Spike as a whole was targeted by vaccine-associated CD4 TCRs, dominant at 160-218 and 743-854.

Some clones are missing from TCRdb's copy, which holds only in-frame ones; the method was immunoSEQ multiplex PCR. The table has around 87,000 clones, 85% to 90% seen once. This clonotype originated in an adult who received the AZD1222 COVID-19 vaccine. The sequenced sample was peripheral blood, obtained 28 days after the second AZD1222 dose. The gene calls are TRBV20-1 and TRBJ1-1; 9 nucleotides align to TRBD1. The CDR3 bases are TGCAGTGCTAGTGAAAGGGACAGGGTTTTTGGCACTGAAGCTTTCTTT. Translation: CSASERDRVFGTEAFF.